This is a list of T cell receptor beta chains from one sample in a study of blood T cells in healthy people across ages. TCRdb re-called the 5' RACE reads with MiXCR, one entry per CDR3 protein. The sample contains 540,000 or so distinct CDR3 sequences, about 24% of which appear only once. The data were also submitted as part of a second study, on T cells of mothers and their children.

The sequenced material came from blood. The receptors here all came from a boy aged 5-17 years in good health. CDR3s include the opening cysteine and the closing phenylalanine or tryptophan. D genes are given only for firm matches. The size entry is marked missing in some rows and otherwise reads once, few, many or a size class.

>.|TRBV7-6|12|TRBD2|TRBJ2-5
CASSLRAGEQYF
TGTGCCAGCAGCTTAAGGGCGGGAGAGCAGTACTTC
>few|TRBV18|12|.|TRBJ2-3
CASSPPSDTQYF
TGTGCCAGCTCACCACCGTCAGATACGCAGTATTTT
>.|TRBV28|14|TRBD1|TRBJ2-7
CASSRDRGRHEQYF
TGTGCCAGCAGTCGGGACAGGGGGCGACACGAGCAGTACTTC
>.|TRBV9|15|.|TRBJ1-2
CASSPSGRSNYGYTF
TGTGCCAGCAGCCCCTCGGGCAGGAGCAACTATGGCTACACCTTC
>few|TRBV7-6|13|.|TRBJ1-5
CASSQGFGQPQHF
TGTGCCAGCAGCCAGGGATTCGGTCAGCCCCAGCATTTT
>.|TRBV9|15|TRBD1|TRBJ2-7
CASSASGTGVGEQYF
TGTGCCAGCAGCGCCTCCGGGACAGGGGTGGGAGAGCAGTACTTC
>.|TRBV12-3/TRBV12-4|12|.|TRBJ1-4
CASSKRREKLFF
TGTGCCAGCAGTAAACGGAGGGAAAAACTGTTTTTT
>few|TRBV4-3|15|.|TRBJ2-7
CASSQGPETVYEQYF
TGCGCCAGCAGCCAAGGACCGGAGACCGTCTACGAGCAGTACTTC
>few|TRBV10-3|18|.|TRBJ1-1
CAISESQVPNRWYTEAFF
TGTGCCATCAGTGAGTCGCAAGTCCCGAACAGGTGGTACACTGAAGCCTTCTTT
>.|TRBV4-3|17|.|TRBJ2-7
CASSQDMAGENLYEQYF
TGCGCCAGCAGCCAAGATATGGCAGGGGAAAATTTATACGAGCAGTACTTC
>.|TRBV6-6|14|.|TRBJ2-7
CASSQGGGHYEQYF
TGTGCCAGCAGCCAGGGGGGAGGTCACTACGAGCAGTACTTC
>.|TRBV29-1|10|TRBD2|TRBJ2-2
CSVEGEGLFF
TGCAGCGTTGAAGGGGAGGGGCTGTTTTTT
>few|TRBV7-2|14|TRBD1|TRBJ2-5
CASSQGQGLETQYF
TGTGCCAGCAGCCAAGGACAGGGCCTGGAGACCCAGTACTTC
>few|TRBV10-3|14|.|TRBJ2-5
CAISDGRGRETQYF
TGTGCCATCAGTGATGGGAGGGGGCGGGAGACCCAGTACTTC
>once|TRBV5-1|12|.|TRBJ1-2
CASREDNYGYTF
TGCGCCAGCCGAGAGGATAACTATGGCTACACCTTC
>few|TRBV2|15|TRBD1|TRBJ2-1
CASSEQGQGYNEQFF
TGTGCCAGCAGTGAACAAGGACAGGGGTACAATGAGCAGTTCTTC
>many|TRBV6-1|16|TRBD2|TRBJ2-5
CASIAGLAGGQETQYF
TGTGCCAGCATTGCTGGACTAGCGGGGGGGCAAGAGACCCAGTACTTC
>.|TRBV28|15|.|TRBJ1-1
CASSSPGGSRTEAFF
TGTGCCAGCAGTTCCCCAGGAGGGTCGAGGACTGAAGCTTTCTTT
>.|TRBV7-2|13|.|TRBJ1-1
CASSLGRNTAAFF
TGTGCCAGCAGCTTAGGAAGGAACACTGCAGCTTTCTTT
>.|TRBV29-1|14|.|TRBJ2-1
CSDGQWVGYNEQFF
TGCAGCGATGGACAGTGGGTAGGCTACAATGAGCAGTTCTTC
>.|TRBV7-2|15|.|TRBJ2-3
CASSLASPGADTQYF
TGTGCCAGCAGCTTAGCCTCGCCAGGCGCAGATACGCAGTATTTT
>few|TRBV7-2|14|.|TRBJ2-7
CASSLRASLYEQYF
TGTGCCAGCAGCTTACGTGCCAGCCTCTACGAGCAGTACTTC
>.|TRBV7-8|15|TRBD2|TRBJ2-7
CASSLLAGEAFEQYF
TGTGCCAGCAGCCTGCTAGCGGGAGAGGCATTCGAGCAGTACTTC
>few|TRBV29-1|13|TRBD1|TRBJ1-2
CSALTGNTYGYTF
TGCAGCGCCCTGACAGGGAATACCTATGGCTACACCTTC
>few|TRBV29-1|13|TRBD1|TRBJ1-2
CSAPTGAAYGYTF
TGCAGCGCCCCGACAGGGGCTGCCTATGGCTACACCTTC
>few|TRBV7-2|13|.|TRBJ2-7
CASSLVSDHEQYF
TGTGCCAGCAGCTTAGTTTCTGACCACGAGCAGTACTTC
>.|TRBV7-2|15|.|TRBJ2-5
CASSLSRERWETQYF
TGTGCCAGCAGCTTGAGTCGGGAGCGTTGGGAGACCCAGTACTTC
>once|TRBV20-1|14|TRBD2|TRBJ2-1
CSASDGGGADEQFF
TGCAGTGCATCGGATGGCGGGGGGGCCGATGAGCAGTTCTTC
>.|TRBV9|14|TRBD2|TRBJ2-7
CASSVALLGGEQYF
TGTGCCAGCAGCGTAGCCCTACTGGGAGGGGAGCAGTACTTC
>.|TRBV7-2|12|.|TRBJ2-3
CASSLSLDTQYF
TGTGCCAGCAGCTTATCTCTGGATACGCAGTATTTT
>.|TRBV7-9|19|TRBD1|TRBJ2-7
CASSLVSRQGPIDPYEQYF
TGTGCCAGCAGCTTAGTATCGCGACAGGGCCCAATCGATCCTTACGAGCAGTACTTC
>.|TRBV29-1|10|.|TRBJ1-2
CSVGVGGFTF
TGCAGCGTTGGGGTGGGGGGTTTCACCTTC
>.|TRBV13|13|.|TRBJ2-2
CASSPGPAGELFF
TGTGCCAGCAGCCCCGGACCGGCCGGGGAGCTGTTTTTT
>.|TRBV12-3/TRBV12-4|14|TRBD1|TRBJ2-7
CASSLTGPSYEQYF
TGTGCCAGCAGTTTGACAGGGCCCTCCTACGAGCAGTACTTC
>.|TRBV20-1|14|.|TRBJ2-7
CSARDGLAGYEQYF
TGCAGTGCTAGAGATGGCTTGGCGGGGTACGAGCAGTACTTC
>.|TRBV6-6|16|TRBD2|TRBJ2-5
CASRNPAGYGGETQYF
TGTGCCAGCAGAAATCCAGCGGGGTACGGGGGAGAGACCCAGTACTTC
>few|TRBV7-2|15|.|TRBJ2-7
CASSWKGQSAYEQYF
TGTGCCAGCAGCTGGAAAGGACAGTCAGCCTACGAGCAGTACTTC
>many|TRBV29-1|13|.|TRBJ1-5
CSVTTGLGQPQHF
TGCAGCGTGACTACAGGATTGGGTCAGCCCCAGCATTTT
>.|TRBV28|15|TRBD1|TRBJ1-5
CASSLDRVYNQPQHF
TGTGCCAGCAGTTTGGACAGGGTTTACAATCAGCCTCAGCATTTT
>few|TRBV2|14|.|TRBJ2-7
CASSESASSYEQYF
TGTGCCAGCAGTGAAAGCGCGAGCTCCTACGAGCAGTACTTC